Reported below is one T cell receptor beta chain. Germline values: CDR1 SGHDT, CDR2 YYEEEE. There are 15 residues in the CDR3. Trimming stripped 1 base from V and 1 base from J, with 11 bases between. The sample originates from a study of OX40 agonist ivuxolimab in advanced cancers. Background on the study: The eligibility criteria allowed prior anti-PD-1, anti-PD-L1 or anti-CTLA-4 therapy, and 30% to 40% had some.

Libraries were prepared by immunoSEQ multiplex PCR; TCRdb keeps only in-frame clonotypes and omits some of them. The sample consists of about 79,000 clones, roughly 84% of them appearing once. The V gene is TRBV5-6, the J gene TRBJ2-5; D is ambiguous. The receptor was isolated from an adult with an advanced solid tumor such as melanoma, head and neck, liver or kidney cancer. Source: CD4+ or CD8+ T cells sorted from blood, taken in a trial of the OX40 agonist ivuxolimab. CDR3 residues: CASSLLSRRQETQYF. The CDR3 region has the DNA TGTGCCAGCAGCTTGCTGTCACGGCGCCAAGAGACCCAGTACTTC.